The T cell receptor (beta chain) under discussion was sequenced for a study of vaccination and CD4 T cells after COVID-19. Study in general: Two of the convalescents were Hispanic, and the group consisted of six males and four females. General study results and limits: Clonotypes reactive to SARS-CoV-2 had a median that went up from approximately 21 to 38, but not significantly.

The treatment: approximately nine-day PBMC culture with coronavirus spike peptide pools or control peptides (ViraFEST assay). Investigators isolated CD4+ T cells by negative selection after roughly 9 days of culture. Concerning this clonotype itself: Its cognate antigen is unknown.

Sequencing of cultured CD4+ T cell DNA used the Oncomine TCR Beta short-read assay. TCRdb reprocessed the PCR reads via MiXCR and lists one record per CDR3 protein. The repertoire has 15,000 to 20,000 distinct CDR3 sequences, about 52% of them found once; the top ten carry under 4.5%. Germline V gene sequence: CDR1 SEHNR, CDR2 FQNEAQ (reference sequence). J gave up 2 bases and V 5 bases, and 14 bases lay outside the gene matches. This CDR3 is 17 amino acids long. This clonotype was obtained from a human donor who had recovered from COVID-19. V and J are TRBV7-9 and TRBJ2-5, with TRBD2 matching 7 bases. Source material: CD4+ T cells from blood, cultured in vitro. CDR3 coding DNA: TGTGCCAGCAGCCCCCGGGGGGTCATGAGGCAGCAAGAGACCCAGTACTTC. Translating gives CASSPRGVMRQQETQYF.